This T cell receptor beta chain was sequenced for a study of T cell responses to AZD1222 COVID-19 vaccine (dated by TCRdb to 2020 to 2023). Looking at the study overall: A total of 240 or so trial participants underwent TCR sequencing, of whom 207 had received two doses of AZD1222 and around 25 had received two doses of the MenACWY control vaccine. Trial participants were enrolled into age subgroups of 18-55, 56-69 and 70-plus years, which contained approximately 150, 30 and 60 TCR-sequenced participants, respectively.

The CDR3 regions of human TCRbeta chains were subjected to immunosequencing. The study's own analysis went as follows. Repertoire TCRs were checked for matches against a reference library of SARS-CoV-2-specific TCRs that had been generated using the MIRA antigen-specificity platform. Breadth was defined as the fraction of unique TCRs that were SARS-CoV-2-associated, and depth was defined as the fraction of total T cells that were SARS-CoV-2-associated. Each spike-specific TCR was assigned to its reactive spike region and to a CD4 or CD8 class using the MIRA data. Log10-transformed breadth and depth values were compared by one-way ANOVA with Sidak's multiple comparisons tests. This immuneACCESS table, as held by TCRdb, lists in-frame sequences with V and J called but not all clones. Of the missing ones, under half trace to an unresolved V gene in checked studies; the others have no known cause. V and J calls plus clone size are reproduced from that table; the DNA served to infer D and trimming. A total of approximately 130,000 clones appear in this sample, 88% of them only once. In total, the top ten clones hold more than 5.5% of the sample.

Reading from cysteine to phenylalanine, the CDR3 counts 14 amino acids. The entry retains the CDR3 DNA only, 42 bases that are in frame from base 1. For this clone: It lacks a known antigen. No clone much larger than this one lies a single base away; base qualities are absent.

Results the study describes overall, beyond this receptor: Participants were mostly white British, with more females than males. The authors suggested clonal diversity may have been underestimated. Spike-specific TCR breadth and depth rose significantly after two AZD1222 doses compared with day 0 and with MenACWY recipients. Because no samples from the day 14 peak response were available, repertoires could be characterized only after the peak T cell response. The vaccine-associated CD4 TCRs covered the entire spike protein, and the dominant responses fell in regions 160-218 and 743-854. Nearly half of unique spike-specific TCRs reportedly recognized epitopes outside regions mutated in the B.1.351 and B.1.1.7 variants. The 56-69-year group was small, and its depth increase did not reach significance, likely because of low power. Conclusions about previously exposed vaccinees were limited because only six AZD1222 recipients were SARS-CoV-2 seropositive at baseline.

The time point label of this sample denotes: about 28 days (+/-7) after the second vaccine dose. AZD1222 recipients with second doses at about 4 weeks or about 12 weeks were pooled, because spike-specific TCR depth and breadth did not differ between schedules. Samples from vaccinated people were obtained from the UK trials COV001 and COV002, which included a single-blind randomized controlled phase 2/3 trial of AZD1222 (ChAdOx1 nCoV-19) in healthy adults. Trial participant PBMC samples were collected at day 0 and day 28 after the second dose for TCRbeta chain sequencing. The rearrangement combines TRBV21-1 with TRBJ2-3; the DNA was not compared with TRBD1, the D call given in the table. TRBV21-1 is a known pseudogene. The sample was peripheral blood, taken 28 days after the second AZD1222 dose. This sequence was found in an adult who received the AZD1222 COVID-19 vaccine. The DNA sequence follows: TGTGCCAGCAGCAGTGGGCCTAGCACAGATACGCAGTATTTT. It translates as CASSSGPSTDTQYF.